The 11 T cell receptor beta chains below come from one sample, sequenced in a study of blood T cells in healthy people across ages. The second PCR ran about 7 to 12 cycles with a sample-barcoded 5' primer and J-beta primers. TCRdb reanalysed the 5' RACE reads using MiXCR and keeps one entry per CDR3 protein. Of 1.5 million to 2 million distinct CDR3 sequences in the sample, roughly 50% were seen once. Sequencing was carried out using blood. The receptors shown here come from a woman in her thirties or forties in good health.

V usage is TRBV12-3 or TRBV12-4 and J usage is TRBJ1-5, with a weak D call TRBD1 (6 bases). The germline V and J ends were trimmed by 6 bases and 6 bases, with 12 bases remaining between them. The CDR3 has 13 amino acids. The CDR3 nucleotides are TGTGCCAGCAGAGGACAGCATAGTCAGCCCCAGCATTTT. It encodes CASRGQHSQPQHF.

The chain uses TRBV28 and TRBJ1-2; D gene ambiguous. The V end lost 8 bases, the J end lost 0 bases, and 4 bases lay between the germline ends. There are 11 residues in the CDR3. The germline gives CDR1 MDHEN, CDR2 SYDVKM. This CDR3 reads CASQANYGYTF. CDR3 nucleotide sequence: TGTGCCAGCCAAGCTAACTATGGCTACACCTTC.

The chain combines TRBV6-5 with TRBJ1-2; 7 bases agree with TRBD1. Looked up from germline, CDR1 is MNHEY and CDR2 is SVGAGI. V lost 6 bases and J lost 6; bases outside the gene matches: 10. This CDR3 has 14 amino acids. CDR3 DNA sequence: TGTGCCAGCAGATCCGGGACAGAGTTTGATGGCTACACCTTC. This gives the protein CASRSGTEFDGYTF.

This clonotype was counted many times. The J gene is TRBJ2-7, the V gene TRBV29-1; D ambiguous. The CDR3 loop spans 13 amino acids. Germline assignment: CDR1 SQVTM and CDR2 ANQGSEA. The ends were cut back, 4 bases at V and 2 bases at J, with 12 bases in the middle. The CDR3 loop reads CSVVLQWTYEQYF. The CDR3 nucleotides are TGCAGCGTTGTCCTCCAGTGGACCTACGAGCAGTACTTC.

The chain combines TRBV20-1 with TRBJ1-5, with D possibly TRBD1 on 6 matching bases. This CDR3 region has 13 residues. Germline-derived CDR1 and CDR2 are DFQATT and SNEGSKA (reference sequence). The germline V and J ends were trimmed by 3 bases and 7 bases, with 13 bases remaining between them. The CDR3 protein is CSARGYGGQPQHF. The DNA of the CDR3 is TGCAGTGCTAGGGGCTACGGGGGCCAGCCCCAGCATTTT.

The V and J genes are TRBV20-1 and TRBJ1-5; TRBD1 matches 7 bases. CDR1 and CDR2 (germline): DFQATT, SNEGSKA (reference sequence). The ends lost 3 bases at V and 4 bases at J; junction bases unmatched: 9. This CDR3 contains 15 residues. CDR3 protein: CSARFNRGLNQPQHF. The CDR3 coding sequence is TGCAGTGCTAGGTTTAACAGGGGCCTTAATCAGCCCCAGCATTTT.

The table lists this clonotype with a few counts. The chain carries TRBV7-2 and TRBJ2-1, with 7 bases that match TRBD2. The V segment lost 2 bases and the J segment 0 bases; nucleotides outside the gene matches: 13. The germline gives CDR1 SGHTA, CDR2 FQGNSA. The CDR3 covers 19 residues. The DNA of the CDR3 is TGTGCCAGCAGCTTACTGGGAGGGGTTGCCTCGAGCTCCTACAATGAGCAGTTCTTC. Translated: CASSLLGGVASSSYNEQFF.

There are a few counts of this clonotype. The chain joins TRBV28 to TRBJ1-2; 7 positions agree with TRBD1. The length of the CDR3 is 15 residues. Germline V gene sequence: CDR1 MDHEN, CDR2 SYDVKM. Trimming took 6 bases from V and 4 from J; bases not matched to a gene: 11. The CDR3 loop is CASSPGRTGPYGYTF. The CDR3 DNA reads TGTGCCAGCAGCCCCGGAAGGACAGGACCCTATGGCTACACCTTC.

The chain has TRBV19 and TRBJ1-5, with D perhaps matching TRBD1 (5 bases). Between the trimmed V and J ends, which lost 1 base and 0 bases, there was a span of 16 bases. The CDR3 is made up of 18 amino acids. CDR1 is LNHDA, CDR2 SQIVND, per germline (reference sequence). The CDR3, as DNA: TGTGCCAGTAGTATAGTTGTCGGCAGGGTAGATAGCAATCAGCCCCAGCATTTT. This sequence encodes CASSIVVGRVDSNQPQHF. Filled out from reference TRBV19 and TRBJ1-5, the complete variable domain reads DGGITQSPKYLFRKEGQNVTLSCEQNLNHDAMYWYRQDPGQGLRLIYYSQIVNDFQKGDIAEGYSVSREKKESFPLTVTSAQKNPTAFYLCASSIVVGRVDSNQPQHFGDGTRLSIL.

The chain couples TRBV7-2 to TRBJ2-1; D is uncertain. There are 15 residues in the CDR3. The V end lost 5 bases, the J end lost 4 bases, and 15 bases lay between the germline ends. The germline CDR1 and CDR2 sequences are SGHTA and FQGNSA. CDR3 amino acids: CASSHRPGPYNEQFF. CDR3 nucleotide sequence: TGTGCCAGCAGCCACCGGCCGGGCCCTTACAATGAGCAGTTCTTC.

V and J are TRBV24-1 and TRBJ1-5; tentative D call: TRBD1 (5 bases). V gave up 2 bases and J gave up 6 bases, with 16 bases separating them. The CDR3 is 16 residues long. Germline values: CDR1 KGHDR, CDR2 SFDVKD. This CDR3 reads CATSDSRAAGLQPQHF. CDR3 bases: TGTGCCACCAGTGATTCCCGGGCCGCAGGGCTTCAGCCCCAGCATTTT.